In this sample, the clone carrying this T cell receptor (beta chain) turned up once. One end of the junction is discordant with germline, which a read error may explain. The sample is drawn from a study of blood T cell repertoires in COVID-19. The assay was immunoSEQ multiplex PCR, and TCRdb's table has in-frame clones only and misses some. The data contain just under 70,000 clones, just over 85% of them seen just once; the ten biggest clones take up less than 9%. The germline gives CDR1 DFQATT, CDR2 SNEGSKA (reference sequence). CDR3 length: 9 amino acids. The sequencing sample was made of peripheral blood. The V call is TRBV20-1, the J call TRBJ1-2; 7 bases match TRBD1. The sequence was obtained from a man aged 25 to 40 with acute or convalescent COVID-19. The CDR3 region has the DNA TGCAGTGCTATGGGACAGCCGAACTTC. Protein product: CSAMGQPNF.